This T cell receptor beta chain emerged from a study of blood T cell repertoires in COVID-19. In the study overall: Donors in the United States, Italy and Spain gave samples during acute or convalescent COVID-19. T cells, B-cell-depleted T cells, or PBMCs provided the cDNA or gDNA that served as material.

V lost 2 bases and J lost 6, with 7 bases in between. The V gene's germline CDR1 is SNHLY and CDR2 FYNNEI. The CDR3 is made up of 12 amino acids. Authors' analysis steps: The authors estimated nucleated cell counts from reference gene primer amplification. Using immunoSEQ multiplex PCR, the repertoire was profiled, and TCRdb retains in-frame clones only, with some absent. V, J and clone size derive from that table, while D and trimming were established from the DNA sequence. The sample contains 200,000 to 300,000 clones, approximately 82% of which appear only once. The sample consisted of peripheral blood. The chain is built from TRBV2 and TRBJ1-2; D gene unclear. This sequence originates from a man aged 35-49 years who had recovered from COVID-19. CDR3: CASSESGDGYTF. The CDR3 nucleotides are TGTGCCAGCAGTGAATCCGGGGATGGCTACACCTTC.